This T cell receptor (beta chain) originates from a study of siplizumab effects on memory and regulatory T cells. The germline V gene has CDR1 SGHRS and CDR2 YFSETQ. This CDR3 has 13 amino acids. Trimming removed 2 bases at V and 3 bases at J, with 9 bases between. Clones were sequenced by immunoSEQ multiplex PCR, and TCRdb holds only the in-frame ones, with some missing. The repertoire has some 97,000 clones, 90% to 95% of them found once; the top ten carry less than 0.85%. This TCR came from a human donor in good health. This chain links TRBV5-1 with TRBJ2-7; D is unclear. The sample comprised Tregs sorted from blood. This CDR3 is CASSLSRFYEQYF. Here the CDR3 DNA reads TGCGCCAGCAGCTTAAGCAGGTTCTACGAGCAGTACTTC.